This T cell receptor (beta chain) is drawn from a study of T-cell reconstitution after alpha-beta-depleted transplantation in children. A TCRbeta library incorporating unique molecular identifiers was prepared. TCRdb ran MiXCR on the PCR reads and lists one entry per CDR3 protein. The data hold around 400,000 distinct CDR3 sequences, with over 20% observed a single time. This clonotype occurred a few times. The sequencing here drew on PBMCs from the stem cell graft donor, taken from the stem cell graft. This TCR came from a human donor who donated a stem cell graft to a child with acute myeloid leukemia.

CDR3 region: CASSLEGLGANVLTF. CDR3 bases: TGTGCCAGCAGCTTAGAAGGGCTAGGGGCCAACGTCCTGACTTTC. The chain links TRBV7-9 to TRBJ2-6; D is ambiguous. V was trimmed by 1 base and J by 4 bases, leaving 8 bases between them. Germline V lookup: CDR1 SEHNR, CDR2 FQNEAQ (reference sequence). CDR3 length: 15 amino acids.